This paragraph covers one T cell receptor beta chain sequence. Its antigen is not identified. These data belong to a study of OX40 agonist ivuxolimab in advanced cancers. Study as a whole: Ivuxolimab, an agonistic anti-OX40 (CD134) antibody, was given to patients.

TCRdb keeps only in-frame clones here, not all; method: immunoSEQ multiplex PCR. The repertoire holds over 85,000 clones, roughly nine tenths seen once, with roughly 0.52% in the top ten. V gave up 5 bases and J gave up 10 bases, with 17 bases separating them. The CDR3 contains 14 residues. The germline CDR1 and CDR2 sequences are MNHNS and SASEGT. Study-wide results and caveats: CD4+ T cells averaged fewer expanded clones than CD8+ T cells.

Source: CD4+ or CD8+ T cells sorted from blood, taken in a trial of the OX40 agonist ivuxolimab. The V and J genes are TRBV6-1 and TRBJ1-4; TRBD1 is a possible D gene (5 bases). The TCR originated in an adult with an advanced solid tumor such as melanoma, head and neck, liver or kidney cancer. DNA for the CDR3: TGTGCCAGCAGTATTACTGTGGCAGGGCGAAAACTGTTTTTT. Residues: CASSITVAGRKLFF.